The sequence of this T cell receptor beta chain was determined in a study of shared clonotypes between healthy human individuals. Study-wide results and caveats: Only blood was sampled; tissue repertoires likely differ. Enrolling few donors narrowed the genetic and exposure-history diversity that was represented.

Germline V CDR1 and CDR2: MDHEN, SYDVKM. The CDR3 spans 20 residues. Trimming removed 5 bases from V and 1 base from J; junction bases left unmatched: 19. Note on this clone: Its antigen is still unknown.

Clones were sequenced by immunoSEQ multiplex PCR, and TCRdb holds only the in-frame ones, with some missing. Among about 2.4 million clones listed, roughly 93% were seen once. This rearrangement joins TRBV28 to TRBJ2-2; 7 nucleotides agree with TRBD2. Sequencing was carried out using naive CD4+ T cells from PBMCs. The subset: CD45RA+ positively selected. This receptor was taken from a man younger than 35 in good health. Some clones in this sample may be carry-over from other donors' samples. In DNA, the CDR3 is TGTGCCAGCAGTCCCTTCGCGGGGGACGCGACGGGAGGGAACACCGGGGAGCTGTTTTTT. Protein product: CASSPFAGDATGGNTGELFF.